The rows below give T cell receptor beta chains drawn from one sample of a study of blood T cell repertoires in COVID-19. The method was immunoSEQ multiplex PCR; TCRdb's version includes in-frame clones alone and lacks a portion of them. The sample includes approximately 200,000 clones, around 94% of them seen just once. What was sequenced was peripheral blood. Every receptor here comes from a young man with COVID-19, enrolled during active disease. CDR3s leave out the opening cysteine and the closing phenylalanine or tryptophan.

V,length,J,CDR3
TRBV29-1,10,TRBJ1-2,SERQASYGYT
TRBV7-2,13,TRBJ2-2,ASSFRDRETGELF
TRBV5-1,14,TRBJ2-4,ASSFQGMGAKNIQY
TRBV18,13,TRBJ2-7,ASSPEQQLSYEQY
TRBV2,12,TRBJ1-5,ASSDRGRGQPQH
TRBV19,12,TRBJ2-5,ASSPHVASETQY
TRBV6-2/TRBV6-3,11,TRBJ1-2,ASSQIRGNGYT
TRBV27,11,TRBJ1-2,ASSARGALGYT
TRBV3-1/TRBV3-2,13,TRBJ2-7,ASSHVSGGEREQY
TRBV6-5,12,TRBJ1-1,ASSQGSMNTEAF
TRBV21-1,13,TRBJ2-7,ASSIGAGGFYEQY
TRBV6-5,11,TRBJ2-2,ASGDSFTGELF
TRBV19,14,TRBJ2-3,ASSTPTGQGTDTQY
TRBV9,12,TRBJ1-3,ASNPRGSGNTIY
TRBV5-5,16,TRBJ2-2,ASSQRLAGGANTGELF
TRBV29-1,10,TRBJ1-2,SVERDRDRYT
TRBV5-4,13,TRBJ2-5,ASSHKPTGQETQY
TRBV9,14,TRBJ1-3,ASSRGDSLGGNTIY
TRBV6-5,13,TRBJ2-7,ATGTSLFNPYEQY
TRBV12-5,13,TRBJ2-5,ASGLWRAGPETQY
TRBV4-2,15,TRBJ1-2,ASSQDRTVLNNYGYT
TRBV5-1,13,TRBJ2-7,ASSLRDRGPYEQY